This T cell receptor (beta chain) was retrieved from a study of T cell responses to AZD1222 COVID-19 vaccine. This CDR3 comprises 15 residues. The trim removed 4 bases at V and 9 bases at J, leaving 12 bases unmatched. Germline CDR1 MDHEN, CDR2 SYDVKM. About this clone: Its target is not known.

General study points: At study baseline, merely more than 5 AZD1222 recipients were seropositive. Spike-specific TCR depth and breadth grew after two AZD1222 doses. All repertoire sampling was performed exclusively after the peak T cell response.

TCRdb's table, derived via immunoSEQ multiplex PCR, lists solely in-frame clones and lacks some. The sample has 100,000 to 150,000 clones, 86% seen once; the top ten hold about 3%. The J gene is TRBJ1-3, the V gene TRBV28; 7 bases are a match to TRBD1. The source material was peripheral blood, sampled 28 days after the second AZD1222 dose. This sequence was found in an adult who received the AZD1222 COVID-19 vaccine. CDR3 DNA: TGTGCCAGCAGTTCCTACAGGGGTAGCAAAGTCACCATATATTTT. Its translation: CASSSYRGSKVTIYF.